This entry concerns a single TCR beta chain. The data belong to a study of blood T cell repertoires in COVID-19. Measured with immunoSEQ multiplex PCR; TCRdb has only the in-frame clones, and not every one. This repertoire shows around 320,000 clones, around 91% found once; its top ten account for roughly 4.3%. Germline lookup yields CDR1 KGHSH and CDR2 LQKENI. The CDR3 loop spans 13 amino acids. V lost 5 bases and J lost 5, with 10 bases in between. Sequencing was carried out using PBMCs or T cells enriched from blood (not recorded which). The sequence derives from a woman aged 18-35 years with acute COVID-19. The rearrangement uses TRBV18 and TRBJ1-5; a weak D match, TRBD1 (6 bases). CDR3 region: CASSVQGDQPQHF. Written as DNA, the CDR3 is TGTGCCAGCTCAGTACAGGGTGATCAGCCCCAGCATTTT.